These 11 T cell receptor beta chains originate from one sample sequenced in a study of T cell repertoires in cytomegalovirus infection. One entry per CDR3 protein results from TCRdb running MiXCR on the reads. In the table there are about 260,000 distinct CDR3 sequences, roughly 13% of which are singletons. The sequenced sample was PBMCs. The receptors originated from a human donor in good health (CMV status not recorded). Some clones in this sample may be carry-over from other donors' samples.

This rearrangement joins TRBV7-3 to TRBJ2-3, with a weak D call TRBD2 (6 bases). The CDR3 is 14 residues long. Germline-derived CDR1 and CDR2 are SGHTA and FQGTGA. The V end was cut by 2 bases, the J end by 3 bases, with 9 bases between. The CDR3 region is CASSLFAGTDTQYF. In DNA, the CDR3 is TGTGCCAGCAGCTTATTTGCGGGGACAGATACGCAGTATTTT.

The rearrangement uses TRBV3-1 and TRBJ2-6; tentative D call: TRBD2 (6 bases). Trimming took off 4 bases at V and 2 bases at J, with 9 bases between the two ends. Germline CDR1 is LGHDT and CDR2 is YNNKEL (reference sequence). The CDR3 sequence is 15 residues long. CDR3 residues: CASSLPGAGANVLTF. The CDR3 DNA reads as TGTGCCAGCAGCCTACCGGGAGCTGGGGCCAACGTCCTGACTTTC.

The V and J genes are TRBV7-3 and TRBJ2-3; D may be TRBD1 or TRBD2 (6 bases each). The CDR3 extends over 17 amino acids. Germline CDR1 is SGHTA and CDR2 is FQGTGA. Trimming stripped 4 bases from V and 5 bases from J, with 22 bases between. The CDR3 is CASSWGSRGLGGDTQYF. CDR3 sequence (DNA): TGTGCCAGCAGCTGGGGTAGCCGGGGGCTAGGGGGAGATACGCAGTATTTT.

This clonotype was detected a few times. The genes are TRBV7-2 and TRBJ2-7; maybe TRBD1 (6 bases). CDR3 size: 13 residues. V was shortened by 4 bases and J by 9 bases, with 16 bases between the two germline ends. Germline V gene data show CDR1 as SGHTA and CDR2 as FQGNSA. CDR3 nucleotides: TGTGCCAGCAGCTCGGGACAACCTACCGCGCAGTACTTC. Its protein is CASSSGQPTAQYF. Full variable domain (remainder filled in from reference TRBV7-2 and TRBJ2-7): GAGVSQSPSNKVTEKGKDVELRCDPISGHTALYWYRQSLGQGLEFLIYFQGNSAPDKSGLPSDRFSAERTGGSVSTLTIQRTQQEDSAVYLCASSSGQPTAQYFGPGTRLTVT.

This clonotype was counted ten times or more. The V gene is TRBV7-6, the J gene TRBJ2-1; TRBD1 aligns across 8 bases. Trimming cost V 4 bases and J 3 bases; bases outside gene matches: 8. This CDR3 comprises 16 residues. Germline V gene sequence: CDR1 SGHVS, CDR2 FNYEAQ. The CDR3 nucleotides are TGTGCCAGCAGCTCCCCCGACAGGGGACTCTACAATGAGCAGTTCTTC. It is translated as CASSSPDRGLYNEQFF.

This clonotype was seen at least ten times. In DNA form, the CDR3 reads TGTGCCAGCAGCTTAGGGGGCAGGGGGAGGTACAATGAGCAGTTCTTC. As protein: CASSLGGRGRYNEQFF. The chain recombines TRBV7-2 with TRBJ2-1, with D possibly TRBD1 on 7 matching bases. The CDR3 totals 16 residues. Germline-derived CDR1 and CDR2 are SGHTA and FQGNSA. The V end was cut by 1 base, the J end by 4 bases, with 14 bases between. The complete variable domain, with remaining parts taken from reference TRBV7-2 and TRBJ2-1, reads GAGVSQSPSNKVTEKGKDVELRCDPISGHTALYWYRQSLGQGLEFLIYFQGNSAPDKSGLPSDRFSAERTGGSVSTLTIQRTQQEDSAVYLCASSLGGRGRYNEQFFGPGTRLTVL.

This clonotype was detected only a few times. J is TRBJ2-2 and V is TRBV6-2 or TRBV6-3; D unclear. Trimming shortened V by 8 bases and J by 3 bases, and 10 bases separated the two germline ends. The CDR3 covers 13 residues. CDR1 and CDR2 from the germline V gene are MNHEY and SVGEGT. CDR3 amino acids: CASGLAYTGELFF. For the CDR3, the DNA is TGTGCCAGCGGGTTAGCATACACCGGGGAGCTGTTTTTT.

The genes are TRBV6-2 or TRBV6-3 and TRBJ2-1; 16 nucleotides align to TRBD2. The CDR3 consists of 16 residues. The V gene's germline CDR1 is MNHEY and CDR2 SVGEGT. Losses at the gene ends were 5 bases for V and 5 bases for J; bases not matched to a gene: 3. CDR3 sequence: CASSKGLAGGDNEQFF. The CDR3 DNA is TGTGCCAGCAGTAAGGGACTAGCGGGAGGGGACAATGAGCAGTTCTTC.

This clonotype showed up just a few times. This chain connects TRBV6-1 to TRBJ2-1, with D tentatively TRBD1 (5 bases). V lost 8 bases and J lost 5, with 13 bases in between. CDR1 and CDR2 from the germline V gene are MNHNS and SASEGT. The CDR3 totals 13 residues. The CDR3 nucleotides are TGTGCCAGCGTCCAGGGTGATGACAATGAGCAGTTCTTC. This sequence encodes CASVQGDDNEQFF.

The table lists this clonotype with a few counts. CDR3 sequence (DNA): TGTGCCAGCAGCTTACGTGGTCAGAGTAATGATTTGCTAGGCACTGAAGCTTTCTTT. Its translation: CASSLRGQSNDLLGTEAFF. The chain combines TRBV7-9 with TRBJ1-1; D is undetermined. Per germline, CDR1 SEHNR and CDR2 FQNEAQ (reference sequence). Trimming took 2 bases from V and 4 from J, leaving 26 bases between them. The CDR3 has 19 residues.

This clonotype was detected ten times or more. The genes are TRBV10-3 and TRBJ1-2; D gene ambiguous. This CDR3 has 14 residues. The V end was cut by 4 bases, the J end by 7 bases, with 16 bases between. Germline V gives CDR1 ENHRY, CDR2 SYGVKD. This CDR3 reads CAISVRTEGSGYTF. As DNA, the CDR3 is TGTGCCATCAGTGTTCGGACGGAGGGATCTGGCTACACCTTC.